Described below is a single TCR beta chain sequence and its context. Its cognate antigen is unknown. Only in-frame clones appear in the TCRdb table, and some are missing; sequencing was by immunoSEQ multiplex PCR. Among around 150,000 clones listed, roughly 94% were seen once. This sample stems from a study of T cell responses to AZD1222 COVID-19 vaccine. Study-level results: AZD1222 recipients seropositive at baseline numbered only 5 to 7. Receipt of two AZD1222 doses was followed by a rise in Spike-specific TCR breadth and depth.

Germline assignment: CDR1 LNHDA and CDR2 SQIVND (reference sequence). V gave up 6 bases and J gave up 11 bases, with 17 bases separating them. There are 13 residues in the CDR3. This receptor was obtained from an adult in good health. The input for sequencing was peripheral blood, taken on day 0 of AZD1222 vaccination. The V gene is TRBV19, the J gene TRBJ1-5; D might be TRBD1 (6 bases). CDR3 residues: CASSDRFERAQHF. The DNA for the CDR3 is TGTGCCAGTAGCGACAGGTTCGAGAGGGCCCAGCATTTT.